The 25 T cell receptor beta chains presented below share a single source sample, sequenced in a study of T cells in localized non-small cell lung cancer. Sequencing used immunoSEQ multiplex PCR; TCRdb keeps in-frame clones, though not all of them. The data contain 20,000 to 25,000 clones, about 80% of them singletons. The source was PBMCs, collected before any cancer treatment. These receptor sequences come from a man aged 40 to 75 with stage II lung adenocarcinoma.

This clone came up once. The chain carries TRBV19 and TRBJ2-7, with D possibly being TRBD1 (5 bases). This CDR3 has 13 residues. The germline CDR1 and CDR2 sequences are LNHDA and SQIVND (reference sequence). V was trimmed by 3 bases and J by 6 bases, leaving 12 bases between them. CDR3 sequence: CASSIIFDSEQYF. CDR3 nucleotide sequence: TGTGCCAGTAGTATTATCTTCGACAGCGAGCAGTACTTC. Filled out from reference TRBV19 and TRBJ2-7, the complete variable domain reads DGGITQSPKYLFRKEGQNVTLSCEQNLNHDAMYWYRQDPGQGLRLIYYSQIVNDFQKGDIAEGYSVSREKKESFPLTVTSAQKNPTAFYLCASSIIFDSEQYFGPGTRLTVT.

The chain has TRBV4-3 and TRBJ2-3; a possible D gene is TRBD1 (6 bases). V was cut by 0 bases and J by 4 bases, with 17 bases left in between. CDR1 and CDR2 (germline): LGHNA, YSLEER. The CDR3 has 17 amino acids. The CDR3, as DNA: TGCGCCAGCAGCCAAGATTTCTCCACGAAGGGGGCAGATACGCAGTATTTT. This encodes CASSQDFSTKGADTQYF.

V is TRBV29-1 and J is TRBJ2-2, with 9 bases lining up with TRBD1. The germline gives CDR1 SQVTM, CDR2 ANQGSEA. V lost 5 bases, J lost 1 base, and 2 bases stayed unmatched. This CDR3 comprises 14 residues. The CDR3 coding sequence is TGCAGCGTTCAGGGACAGGGGAACACCGGGGAGCTGTTTTTT. It encodes CSVQGQGNTGELFF.

CDR3 sequence: CASTGSGANVLTF. DNA for the CDR3: TGTGCCAGCACGGGATCTGGGGCCAACGTCCTGACTTTC. The gene calls are TRBV2 and TRBJ2-6; a weak D match, TRBD2 (5 bases). The CDR3 extends over 13 amino acids. CDR1 is SNHLY, CDR2 FYNNEI, per germline. V shed 7 bases and J shed 1 base, with 5 bases lying between them. The complete variable domain, with remaining parts taken from reference TRBV2 and TRBJ2-6, reads EPEVTQTPSHQVTQMGQEVILRCVPISNHLYFYWYRQILGQKVEFLVSFYNNEISEKSEIFDDQFSVERPDGSNFTLKIRSTKLEDSAMYFCASTGSGANVLTFGAGSRLTVL.

The CDR3 DNA reads as TGTGCCAGCAGCTTCTTAGGTAGGACTGAAGCTTTCTTT. This translates into CASSFLGRTEAFF. The chain recombines TRBV7-8 with TRBJ1-1; D not resolved. Germline V lookup: CDR1 SGHVS, CDR2 FQNEAQ. CDR3 length: 13 amino acids. V lost 3 bases, J lost 5 bases, and 10 bases lay in between.

This clone came up a few times. CDR3: CASSQSGFSGNTIYF. The CDR3, as DNA: TGTGCCAGCAGCCAATCCGGCTTCTCTGGAAACACCATATATTTT. V and J are TRBV16 and TRBJ1-3; D is unresolved. The CDR3 is 15 amino acids. V lost 0 bases to trimming and J lost 0 bases, with 6 bases between them. Germline lookup yields CDR1 KGHSY and CDR2 FQNENV.

The chain links TRBV7-8 to TRBJ1-6; 7 bases fit TRBD1. CDR3 length: 17 residues. Germline V gene lookup returns CDR1 SGHVS and CDR2 FQNEAQ. V shed 5 bases, J shed 5 bases, and the junction held 12 bases outside the gene matches. CDR3 bases: TGTGCCAGCAGCCCCCGTCCACAGGGGTCCGATAATTCACCCCTCCACTTT. Protein product: CASSPRPQGSDNSPLHF.

This clone was detected only a few times. The chain has TRBV16 and TRBJ1-1; D call uncertain. The V gene lost 6 bases and the J gene lost 1 base, with 12 bases spanning the gap. CDR1 is KGHSY, CDR2 FQNENV, per germline. The CDR3 is 14 amino acids. The CDR3 sequence is CASSIRTENTEAFF. Written as DNA, the CDR3 is TGTGCCAGCAGTATCAGGACGGAGAACACTGAAGCTTTCTTT.

This chain connects TRBV6-5 to TRBJ2-7, with 7 bases aligning to TRBD1. Germline lookup yields CDR1 MNHEY and CDR2 SVGAGI. The V and J ends lost 6 bases and 4 bases, in that order; junction bases with no gene match: 3. This CDR3 is built from 12 residues. CDR3 in DNA: TGTGCCAGCAGCAGGGGGAAGTACGAGCAGTACTTC. Its translation is CASSRGKYEQYF.

This rearrangement joins TRBV2 to TRBJ2-2; weak D call: TRBD2 (6 bases). The germline gives CDR1 SNHLY, CDR2 FYNNEI. CDR3 length equals 14 residues. Trimming took 4 bases from V and 6 from J, leaving 12 bases between them. The CDR3 sequence: CASSGRGGAGELFF. CDR3 nucleotides: TGTGCCAGCAGTGGTAGGGGAGGCGCCGGGGAGCTGTTTTTT.

The chain is built from TRBV13 and TRBJ2-5; TRBD1 is a possible D gene (5 bases). Germline V gives CDR1 PRHDT, CDR2 FYEKMQ (reference sequence). V was shortened by 2 bases and J by 4 bases, with 14 bases between the two germline ends. The CDR3 totals 15 residues. CDR3 DNA sequence: TGTGCCAGCAGCTTAAGGGGCGCCGGGTTAGAGACCCAGTACTTC. It is translated as CASSLRGAGLETQYF. Complete variable domain (other parts from reference TRBV13 and TRBJ2-5): AAGVIQSPRHLIKEKRETATLKCYPIPRHDTVYWYQQGPGQDPQFLISFYEKMQSDKGSIPDRFSAQQFSDYHSELNMSSLELGDSALYFCASSLRGAGLETQYFGPGTRLLVL.

This chain joins TRBV25-1 and TRBJ2-2, with D uncertain. V gave up 1 base and J gave up 0 bases, with 12 bases separating them. Looked up from germline, CDR1 is MGHDK and CDR2 is SYGVNS. The CDR3 has 17 residues. The CDR3 is CASSESKVSANTGELFF. DNA of the CDR3: TGTGCCAGCAGTGAATCCAAGGTATCCGCGAACACCGGGGAGCTGTTTTTT.

V and J are TRBV23-1 and TRBJ1-2; 7 bases are a match to TRBD1. TRBV23-1 is an open reading frame, and its role is uncertain. CDR3 length: 12 residues. CDR3: CTIRGVGYGYTF. CDR3 DNA: TGCACCATCAGGGGGGTCGGCTATGGCTACACCTTC.

The chain uses TRBV6-1 and TRBJ1-4; D is undetermined. V lost 8 bases, J lost 12 bases, and 13 bases lay in between. CDR3 length equals 11 residues. Germline values: CDR1 MNHNS, CDR2 SASEGT. Written as DNA, the CDR3 is TGTGCCAGCGGATACTCAAGGGAACTGTTTTTT. Translating it yields CASGYSRELFF.

The table lists this clone with a count of one. V usage is TRBV20-1 and J usage is TRBJ2-1; D is unclear. V lost 6 bases and J 5 bases, leaving 8 bases between the germline ends. The CDR3 is 11 amino acids. Germline lookup yields CDR1 DFQATT and CDR2 SNEGSKA (reference sequence). CDR3 in DNA: TGCAGTGCGGAAAGAAACAATGAGCAGTTCTTC. Translation gives CSAERNNEQFF.

This chain connects TRBV7-9 to TRBJ1-1; weak D call: TRBD1 (6 bases). Germline-derived CDR1 and CDR2 are SEHNR and FQNEAQ (reference sequence). This CDR3 spans 16 amino acids. The V and J ends lost 1 base and 1 base respectively, with 13 bases between them. The CDR3: CASSLGAGAANTEAFF. The CDR3 DNA sequence: TGTGCCAGCAGCTTAGGGGCAGGGGCTGCGAACACTGAAGCTTTCTTT.

This chain's CDR3 is CASSLAAANTGELFF. The CDR3 DNA follows: TGTGCCAGCAGTTTAGCCGCCGCGAACACCGGGGAGCTGTTTTTT. The chain combines TRBV6-6 with TRBJ2-2; D is unresolved. There are 15 residues in the CDR3. Germline assignment: CDR1 MNHNY and CDR2 SVGAGI (reference sequence). Trimming left V 4 bases short and J 0 bases short, with 9 bases between.

The chain has TRBV7-2 and TRBJ2-1; the D gene is possibly TRBD1 (6 bases). With 5 bases removed from V and 4 bases from J, the gap between germline ends came to 15 bases. The CDR3 has 15 residues. CDR1 and CDR2 from the germline V gene are SGHTA and FQGNSA. CDR3 amino acids: CASSNTQGPYNEQFF. DNA of the CDR3: TGTGCCAGCAGCAATACACAGGGCCCTTACAATGAGCAGTTCTTC. The full variable domain, in which reference TRBV7-2 and TRBJ2-1 provide the parts outside the CDR3, is GAGVSQSPSNKVTEKGKDVELRCDPISGHTALYWYRQSLGQGLEFLIYFQGNSAPDKSGLPSDRFSAERTGGSVSTLTIQRTQQEDSAVYLCASSNTQGPYNEQFFGPGTRLTVL.

The chain uses TRBV5-1 and TRBJ1-1; D not certain. CDR1 is SGHRS, CDR2 YFSETQ, per germline. The CDR3 is 14 residues long. Deletions cut 2 bases from V and 0 bases from J, with 8 bases between. CDR3 sequence reads: CASSLNGMNTEAFF. CDR3 bases: TGCGCCAGCAGCTTAAACGGGATGAACACTGAAGCTTTCTTT.

The chain carries TRBV30 and TRBJ1-2; D is ambiguous. Trimming removed 1 base at V and 4 bases at J, with 13 bases between. Germline assignment: CDR1 GTSNPN and CDR2 SVGIG (reference sequence). This CDR3 comprises 14 residues. The CDR3 spells CAWSGPERGYGYTF. The CDR3 DNA reads as TGTGCCTGGAGTGGGCCCGAACGGGGCTATGGCTACACCTTC.

CDR3 residues: CASSPSLPGYNEQFF. The CDR3 nucleotides read TGTGCCAGCAGCCCTAGTTTACCCGGGTACAATGAGCAGTTCTTC. The V call is TRBV7-2, the J call TRBJ2-1; D remains unclear. CDR1 and CDR2 from the germline V gene are SGHTA and FQGNSA. V lost 5 bases to trimming and J lost 4 bases, with 15 bases between them. This CDR3 has 15 residues.

The V and J genes are TRBV6-1 and TRBJ1-4, with unresolved D. V was pared by 6 bases and J by 8 bases, with 10 bases between. The V gene's germline CDR1 is MNHNS and CDR2 SASEGT. This CDR3 is 12 amino acids long. CDR3 amino acids: CASRPLGEKLFF. The CDR3 nucleotides read TGTGCCAGCAGGCCCCTTGGGGAAAAACTGTTTTTT.

J is TRBJ1-2 and V is TRBV21-1. TRBV21-1 is described as a pseudogene. The CDR3 covers 11 residues. CDR3 residues: CASSKGRAQHF. CDR3 DNA: TGTGCCAGCAGCAAAGGTCGGGCTCAACACTTC.

This clone occurred once. The rearrangement links TRBV2 to TRBJ1-1; D unclear. This CDR3 is 11 amino acids long. From germline, CDR1 is SNHLY and CDR2 FYNNEI. Trimming cost V 1 base and J 9 bases, with 6 bases left between them. The CDR3 spells CASSEDLKAFF. CDR3 in DNA: TGTGCCAGCAGTGAAGACCTTAAAGCTTTCTTT. Combining the CDR3 with reference TRBV2 and TRBJ1-1 gives the whole variable domain EPEVTQTPSHQVTQMGQEVILRCVPISNHLYFYWYRQILGQKVEFLVSFYNNEISEKSEIFDDQFSVERPDGSNFTLKIRSTKLEDSAMYFCASSEDLKAFFGQGTRLTVV.

The chain recombines TRBV5-1 with TRBJ2-6, with a weak D call TRBD2 (5 bases). Germline V gene data show CDR1 as SGHRS and CDR2 as YFSETQ. Trimming left V 3 bases short and J 17 bases short, with 18 bases between. CDR3 length: 13 amino acids. Written as DNA, the CDR3 is TGCGCCAGCAGCTGGGGAGCTGAGAGTGGGTTGACTTTC. It codes for CASSWGAESGLTF. The full variable domain, with the rest looked up from reference TRBV5-1 and TRBJ2-6, is KAGVTQTPRYLIKTRGQQVTLSCSPISGHRSVSWYQQTPGQGLQFLFEYFSETQRNKGNFPGRFSGRQFSNSRSEMNVSTLELGDSALYLCASSWGAESGLTFGAGSRLTVL.